One and the same sample provided the 6 T cell receptor beta chains below, sequenced in a study of blood T cell repertoires in COVID-19. Libraries were prepared by immunoSEQ multiplex PCR; TCRdb keeps only in-frame clonotypes and omits some of them. Among some 160,000 clones listed, approximately 83% were seen once. Sequencing was performed on peripheral blood. The receptors stem from a man between 65 and 85 years old who had recovered from COVID-19.

This chain uses TRBV3-1 (or the pseudogene TRBV3-2) with TRBJ1-1; D unclear. Trimming stripped 0 bases from V and 6 bases from J, with 8 bases between. The V gene's germline CDR1 is LGHDT and CDR2 YNNKEL (reference sequence). This CDR3 spans 13 amino acids. The CDR3 region is CASSQDSGSEAFF. The CDR3 DNA reads as TGTGCCAGCAGCCAAGATTCGGGGTCTGAAGCTTTCTTT.

V and J are TRBV28 and TRBJ2-7; 7 nucleotides align to TRBD1. V lost 5 bases to trimming and J lost 3 bases; unmatched junction nucleotides: 10. The CDR3 totals 15 residues. CDR1 and CDR2 (germline): MDHEN, SYDVKM. CDR3 in amino acids: CASSDYWGQSYEQYF. The CDR3 bases are TGTGCCAGCAGTGACTACTGGGGACAGAGCTACGAGCAGTACTTC.

This clone was seen a few times. The genes are TRBV6-6 and TRBJ1-4; 9 nucleotides agree with TRBD1. The CDR3 is 15 amino acids. Germline V gene data show CDR1 as MNHNY and CDR2 as SVGAGI (reference sequence). With 2 bases clipped from V and 6 bases from J, the junction kept 4 bases outside the gene matches. This CDR3 reads CASSYLGQGHEKLFF. The CDR3 region has the DNA TGTGCCAGCAGTTACCTGGGACAGGGTCATGAAAAACTGTTTTTT.

The chain uses TRBV30 and TRBJ2-2; possibly TRBD1 for D (6 bases). The CDR3 has 16 residues. Deletions cut 2 bases from V and 0 bases from J, with 13 bases between. Germline V gene data show CDR1 as GTSNPN and CDR2 as SVGIG (reference sequence). CDR3 residues: CAWSHLGQSNTGELFF. The DNA of the CDR3 is TGTGCCTGGAGTCATTTAGGACAGTCGAACACCGGGGAGCTGTTTTTT.

This chain uses TRBV9 with TRBJ2-1; the match to TRBD2 covers 10 bases. CDR1 is SGDLS, CDR2 YYNGEE, per germline. V lost 4 bases and J lost 7; bases outside the gene matches: 11. The CDR3 is 16 residues long. CDR3 bases: TGTGCCAGCAGCCAACCCCTAGCGGGAGATTTGAATGAGCAGTTCTTC. Translating gives CASSQPLAGDLNEQFF.

The CDR3 sequence is CASSSGTGDNSPLHF. The CDR3, as DNA: TGTGCCAGCAGCTCCGGGACAGGCGATAATTCACCCCTCCACTTT. V gene TRBV5-4 combines with J gene TRBJ1-6; TRBD1 aligns across 8 bases. Germline V CDR1 and CDR2: SGHNT, YYREEE (reference sequence). The CDR3 loop spans 15 amino acids. Germline trimming cut 3 bases from V and 5 bases from J; bases unmatched to any gene: 4. Complete variable domain (other parts from reference TRBV5-4 and TRBJ1-6): ETGVTQSPTHLIKTRGQQVTLRCSSQSGHNTVSWYQQALGQGPQFIFQYYREEENGRGNFPPRFSGLQFPNYSSELNVNALELDDSALYLCASSSGTGDNSPLHFGNGTRLTVT.